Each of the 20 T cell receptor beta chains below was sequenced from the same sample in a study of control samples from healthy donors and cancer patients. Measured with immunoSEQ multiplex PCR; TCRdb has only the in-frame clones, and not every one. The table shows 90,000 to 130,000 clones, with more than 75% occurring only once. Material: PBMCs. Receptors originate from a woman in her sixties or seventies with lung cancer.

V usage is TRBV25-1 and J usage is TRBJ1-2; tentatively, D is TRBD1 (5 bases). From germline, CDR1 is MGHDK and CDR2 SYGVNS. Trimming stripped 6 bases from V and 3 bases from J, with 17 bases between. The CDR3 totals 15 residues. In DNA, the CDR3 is TGTGCCAGCAGCTCGTCTCGAACAGGCGACTATGGCTACACCTTC. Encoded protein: CASSSSRTGDYGYTF.

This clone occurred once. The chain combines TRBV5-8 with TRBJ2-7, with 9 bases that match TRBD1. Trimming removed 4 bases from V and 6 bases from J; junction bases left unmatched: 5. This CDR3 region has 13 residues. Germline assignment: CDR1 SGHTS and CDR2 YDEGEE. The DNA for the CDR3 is TGTGCCAGCAGCAAATACAGGGGGCGCGAGCAGTACTTC. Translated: CASSKYRGREQYF.

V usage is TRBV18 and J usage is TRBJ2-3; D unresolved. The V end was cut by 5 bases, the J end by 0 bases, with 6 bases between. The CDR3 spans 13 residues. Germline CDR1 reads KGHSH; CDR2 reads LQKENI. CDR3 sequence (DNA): TGTGCCAGCTCAACAACTAGCACAGATACGCAGTATTTT. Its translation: CASSTTSTDTQYF.

The CDR3 spells CASSPRGLAWNEQFF. DNA for the CDR3: TGTGCCAGCAGCCCGCGGGGACTAGCCTGGAATGAGCAGTTCTTC. V is TRBV3-1 (or the pseudogene TRBV3-2) and J is TRBJ2-1; the match to TRBD2 covers 9 bases. Germline V lookup: CDR1 LGHDT, CDR2 YNNKEL (reference sequence). Losses at the gene ends were 4 bases for V and 7 bases for J; bases not matched to a gene: 8. The CDR3 is 15 residues long.

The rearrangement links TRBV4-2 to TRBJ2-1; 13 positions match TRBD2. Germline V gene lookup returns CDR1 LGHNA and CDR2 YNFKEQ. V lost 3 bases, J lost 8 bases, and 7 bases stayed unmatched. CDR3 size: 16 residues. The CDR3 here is CASSHPLAGGPHEQFF. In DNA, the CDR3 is TGTGCCAGCAGCCACCCACTAGCGGGGGGGCCCCATGAGCAGTTCTTC.

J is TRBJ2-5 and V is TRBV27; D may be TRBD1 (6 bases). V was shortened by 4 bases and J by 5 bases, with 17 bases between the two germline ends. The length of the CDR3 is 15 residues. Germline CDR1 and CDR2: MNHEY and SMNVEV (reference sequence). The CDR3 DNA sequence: TGTGCCAGCAGTTACGGGACACGGATAAGGGAGACCCAGTACTTC. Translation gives CASSYGTRIRETQYF.

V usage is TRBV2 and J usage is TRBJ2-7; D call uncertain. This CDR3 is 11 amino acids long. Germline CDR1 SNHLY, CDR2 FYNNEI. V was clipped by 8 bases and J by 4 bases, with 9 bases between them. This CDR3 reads CASALGYEQYF. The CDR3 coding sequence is TGTGCCAGCGCATTAGGTTACGAGCAGTACTTC.

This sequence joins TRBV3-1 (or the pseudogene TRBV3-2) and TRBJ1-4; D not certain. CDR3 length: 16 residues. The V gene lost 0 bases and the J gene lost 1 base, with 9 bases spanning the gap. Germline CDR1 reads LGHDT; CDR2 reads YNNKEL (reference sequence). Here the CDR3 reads CASSQDRQETNEKLFF. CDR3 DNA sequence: TGTGCCAGCAGCCAAGATAGGCAGGAAACTAATGAAAAACTGTTTTTT.

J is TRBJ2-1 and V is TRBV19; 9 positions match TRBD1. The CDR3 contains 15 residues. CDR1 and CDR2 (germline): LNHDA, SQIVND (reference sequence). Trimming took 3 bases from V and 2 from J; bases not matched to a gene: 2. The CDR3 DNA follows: TGTGCCAGTAGTATCGGACAGGGGCCCTACAATGAGCAGTTCTTC. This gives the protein CASSIGQGPYNEQFF.

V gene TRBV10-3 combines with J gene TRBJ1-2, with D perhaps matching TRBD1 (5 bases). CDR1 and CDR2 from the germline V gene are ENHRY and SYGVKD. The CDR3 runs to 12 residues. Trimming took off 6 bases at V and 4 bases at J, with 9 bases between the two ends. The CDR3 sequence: CAISQGGYGYTF. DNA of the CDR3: TGTGCCATCAGCCAGGGCGGCTATGGCTACACCTTC.

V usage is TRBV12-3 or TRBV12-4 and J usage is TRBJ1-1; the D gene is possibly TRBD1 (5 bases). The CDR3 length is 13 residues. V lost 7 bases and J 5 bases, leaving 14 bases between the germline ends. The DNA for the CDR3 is TGTGCCAGCACCGCGGGACCAGGGACTGAAGCTTTCTTT. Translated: CASTAGPGTEAFF.

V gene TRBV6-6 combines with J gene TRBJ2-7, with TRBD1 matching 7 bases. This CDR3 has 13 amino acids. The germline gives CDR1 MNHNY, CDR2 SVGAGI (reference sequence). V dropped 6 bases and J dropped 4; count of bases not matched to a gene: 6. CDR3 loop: CASSNRGQYEQYF. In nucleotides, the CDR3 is TGTGCCAGCAGCAACAGGGGTCAATACGAGCAGTACTTC.

CDR3 DNA sequence: TGTGCCTGGAGTGTAGCAGGGGCCAGGAGGGCTTTCTTT. It is translated as CAWSVAGARRAFF. This chain uses TRBV30 with TRBJ1-1, with a tentative D call TRBD1 (6 bases). CDR1 GTSNPN and CDR2 SVGIG come from the germline V gene (reference sequence). V gave up 0 bases and J gave up 11 bases, with 16 bases separating them. The CDR3 is 13 residues long.

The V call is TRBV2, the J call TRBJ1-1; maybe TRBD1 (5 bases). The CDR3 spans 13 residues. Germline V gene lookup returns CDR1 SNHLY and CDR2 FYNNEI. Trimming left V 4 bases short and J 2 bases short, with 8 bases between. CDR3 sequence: CASSVGGNTEAFF. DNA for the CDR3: TGTGCCAGCAGTGTGGGGGGAAACACTGAAGCTTTCTTT.

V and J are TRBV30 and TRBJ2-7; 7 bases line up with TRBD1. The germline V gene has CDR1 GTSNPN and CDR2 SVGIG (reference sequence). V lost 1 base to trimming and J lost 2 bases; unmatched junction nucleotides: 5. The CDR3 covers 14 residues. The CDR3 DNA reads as TGTGCCTGGAGTGGTAACAGGGGACCCTACGAGCAGTACTTC. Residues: CAWSGNRGPYEQYF.

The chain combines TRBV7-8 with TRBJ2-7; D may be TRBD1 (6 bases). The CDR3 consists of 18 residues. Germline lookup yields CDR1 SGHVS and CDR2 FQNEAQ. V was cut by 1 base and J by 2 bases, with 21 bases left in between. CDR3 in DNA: TGTGCCAGCAGCTTAGGAATCACCCGAAACGACAGGACCTACGAGCAGTACTTC. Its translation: CASSLGITRNDRTYEQYF.

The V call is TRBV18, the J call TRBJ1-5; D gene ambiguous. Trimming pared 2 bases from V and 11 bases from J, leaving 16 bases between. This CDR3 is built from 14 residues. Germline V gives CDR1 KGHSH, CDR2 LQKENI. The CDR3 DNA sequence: TGTGCCAGCTCACCAGCCGGGGATGGCGTGACCCAGCATTTT. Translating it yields CASSPAGDGVTQHF.

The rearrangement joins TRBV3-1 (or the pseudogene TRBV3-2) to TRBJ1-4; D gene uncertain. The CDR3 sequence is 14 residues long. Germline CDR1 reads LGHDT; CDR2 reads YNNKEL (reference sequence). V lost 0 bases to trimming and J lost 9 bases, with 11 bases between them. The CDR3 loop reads CASSQDMVTQKLFF. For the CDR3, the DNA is TGTGCCAGCAGCCAAGACATGGTGACCCAAAAACTGTTTTTT.

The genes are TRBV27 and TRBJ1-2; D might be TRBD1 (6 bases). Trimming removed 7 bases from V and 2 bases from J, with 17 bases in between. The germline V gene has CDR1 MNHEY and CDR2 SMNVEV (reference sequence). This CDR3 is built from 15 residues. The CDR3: CASNPGGGTNYGYTF. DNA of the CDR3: TGTGCCAGCAACCCCGGGGGGGGCACAAACTATGGCTACACCTTC.

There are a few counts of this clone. CDR3 nucleotides: TGTGCCACCAGTGATTTCGGTCAGCCACGGAGCTCCTACGAGCAGTACTTC. Its protein product is CATSDFGQPRSSYEQYF. This chain uses TRBV24-1 with TRBJ2-7; D uncertain. The CDR3 consists of 17 residues. Trimming removed 1 base at V and 0 bases at J, with 15 bases between. The V gene's germline CDR1 is KGHDR and CDR2 SFDVKD.